Shown below are 10 T cell receptor beta chains from a single sample sequenced in a study of shared clonotypes between healthy human individuals. Produced via immunoSEQ multiplex PCR; TCRdb's table is partial and in-frame only. Of 950,000 to 1,300,000 clones in the sample, approximately 70% were seen once. The sample was memory CD4+ T cells sorted from blood. Described subset: CD45RA-negative fraction. The receptors derive from a man between 18 and 29 years old in good health.

The chain uses TRBV29-1 and TRBJ1-1, with D possibly TRBD1 on 6 matching bases. V lost 7 bases to trimming and J lost 1 base, with 16 bases between them. The length of the CDR3 is 14 residues. Germline assignment: CDR1 SQVTM and CDR2 ANQGSEA. CDR3 nucleotides: TGCAGCGAATTTCCCGGGACACGGAACACTGAAGCTTTCTTT. Protein product: CSEFPGTRNTEAFF.

V gene TRBV6-5 combines with J gene TRBJ2-2; D is possibly TRBD1 (6 bases). Germline V CDR1 and CDR2: MNHEY, SVGAGI. Trimming took off 6 bases at V and 7 bases at J, with 15 bases between the two ends. This CDR3 spans 14 amino acids. The CDR3 nucleotides read TGTGCCAGCAGCCGCACAGGGACGAGCGGGGAGCTGTTTTTT. Encoded protein: CASSRTGTSGELFF.

Of note for this clone: This CDR3 is also generated by other DNA sequences in the sample. The rearrangement joins TRBV6-1 to TRBJ2-7, with TRBD1 as a possible D gene (6 bases). CDR3 length: 13 residues. Germline V gene lookup returns CDR1 MNHNS and CDR2 SASEGT. Trimming took 2 bases from V and 3 from J, leaving 8 bases between them. The CDR3 protein is CASSEQGLYEQYF. CDR3 in DNA: TGTGCCAGCAGTGAACAGGGGCTCTACGAGCAGTACTTC.

Of note for this clone: This may be a read error, as it is one base from a much larger clone. The V gene is TRBV11-2, the J gene TRBJ1-1; D not resolved. V was clipped by 1 base and J by 3 bases, with 6 bases between them. The germline gives CDR1 SGHAT, CDR2 FQNNGV. The CDR3 is made up of 13 amino acids. The CDR3 here is CASSLGRYTEAFF. The CDR3 DNA reads as TGTGCCAGCAGCTTAGGACGGTACACTGAAGCTTTCTTT.

The chain links TRBV6-5 to TRBJ1-6; D unresolved. This CDR3 is 15 amino acids long. Germline CDR1 is MNHEY and CDR2 is SVGAGI. V lost 2 bases and J lost 7, with 12 bases in between. CDR3 coding DNA: TGTGCCAGCAGTTACACCCCGACCCTAAATTCACCCCTCCACTTT. Translating it yields CASSYTPTLNSPLHF.

This clone was counted a few times. For the CDR3, the DNA is TGTGCCAGCAGCTTGGGCCTCCCCCGCACAGATACGCAGTATTTT. Its protein product is CASSLGLPRTDTQYF. V usage is TRBV11-2 and J usage is TRBJ2-3; D uncertain. This CDR3 contains 15 residues. V was shortened by 3 bases and J by 1 base, with 11 bases between the two germline ends. Germline values: CDR1 SGHAT, CDR2 FQNNGV.

The chain has TRBV30 and TRBJ2-2, with no clear D. Germline V CDR1 and CDR2: GTSNPN, SVGIG (reference sequence). This CDR3 comprises 14 residues. Trimming took 1 base from V and 4 from J, leaving 10 bases between them. CDR3 region: CAWSALGPTGELFF. The CDR3, as DNA: TGTGCCTGGAGTGCCCTAGGGCCCACCGGGGAGCTGTTTTTT.

The gene calls are TRBV18 and TRBJ2-5; 7 nucleotides line up with TRBD1. The CDR3 has 16 amino acids. Germline-derived CDR1 and CDR2 are KGHSH and LQKENI. The V gene end was trimmed by 6 bases and the J gene end by 1 base; junction bases not matched to a gene: 11. The CDR3 here is CASSQSTGTAQETQYF. DNA of the CDR3: TGTGCCAGCTCGCAATCGACAGGGACGGCCCAAGAGACCCAGTACTTC.

Written as DNA, the CDR3 is TGCGCCAGCAGCTTCGGACAGGGTGAACAGCCCCAGCATTTT. Translating it yields CASSFGQGEQPQHF. The chain links TRBV5-1 to TRBJ1-5, with 8 bases identical to TRBD1. From germline, CDR1 is SGHRS and CDR2 YFSETQ. Losses at the gene ends were 2 bases for V and 7 bases for J; bases not matched to a gene: 5. CDR3 length: 14 residues. Filled out from reference TRBV5-1 and TRBJ1-5, the complete variable domain reads KAGVTQTPRYLIKTRGQQVTLSCSPISGHRSVSWYQQTPGQGLQFLFEYFSETQRNKGNFPGRFSGRQFSNSRSEMNVSTLELGDSALYLCASSFGQGEQPQHFGDGTRLSIL.

This clone was recorded a few times. This may stem from a read error, because a much larger clone lies one nucleotide away. This CDR3 is also generated by other DNA sequences in the sample. The chain joins TRBV20-1 to TRBJ2-7; D remains ambiguous. From germline, CDR1 is DFQATT and CDR2 SNEGSKA (reference sequence). This CDR3 has 10 residues. Trimming removed 3 bases at V and 1 base at J, with 1 base between. The CDR3, as DNA: TGCAGTGCTAGGTCCTACGAGCAGTACTTC. Protein product: CSARSYEQYF.